This is a list of T cell receptor beta chains from one sample in a study of cytomegalovirus exposure and HLA in healthy donors. The method was immunoSEQ multiplex PCR; TCRdb's version includes in-frame clones alone and lacks a portion of them. The repertoire includes 100,000 to 150,000 clones, around 75% of them detected once, and more than 4.5% sits in the top ten. Sequencing was performed on PBMCs. The source is a man between 60 and 75 years old in good health and CMV-seropositive. The CDR3 runs from the conserved cysteine through the conserved F or W. D genes are given only for firm matches. Rows may omit the clone size; those that give it use once, few, many or a size class.

clone_size: -
d_call: -
v_call: TRBV29-1
j_call: TRBJ2-2
cdr3_nt: TGCAGCGCGAGTAAACAGGGTGGCACCGGGGAGCTGTTTTTT
cdr3_aa: CSASKQGGTGELFF

clone_size: few
d_call: -
v_call: TRBV9
j_call: TRBJ1-6
cdr3_nt: TGTGCCAGCAGCCCCCCGGGGGTAAAAAATTCACCCCTCCACTTT
cdr3_aa: CASSPPGVKNSPLHF

clone_size: -
d_call: TRBD1
v_call: TRBV5-1
j_call: TRBJ1-2
cdr3_nt: TGCGCCAGCAGCTTGGAGGGCGGTGGGACAGGGAAGGGCTACACCTTC
cdr3_aa: CASSLEGGGTGKGYTF

clone_size: few
d_call: -
v_call: TRBV19
j_call: TRBJ1-2
cdr3_nt: TGTGCCAGTACCCTCAGAGGCAGGGCCAACTATGGCTACACCTTC
cdr3_aa: CASTLRGRANYGYTF

clone_size: few
d_call: -
v_call: TRBV6-1
j_call: TRBJ1-4
cdr3_nt: TGTGCCAGCAGTGTAGGGGGGGCGGAGGATGAAAAACTGTTTTTT
cdr3_aa: CASSVGGAEDEKLFF

clone_size: -
d_call: -
v_call: TRBV4-1
j_call: TRBJ1-1
cdr3_nt: TGCGCCAGCAGCCAAGATTGGCAGATTAACACTGAAGCTTTCTTT
cdr3_aa: CASSQDWQINTEAFF

clone_size: -
d_call: TRBD1
v_call: TRBV7-3
j_call: TRBJ1-2
cdr3_nt: TGTGCCAGCAGCTCCCCGACAGGGGGCGGGTCGGATGGCTACACCTTC
cdr3_aa: CASSSPTGGGSDGYTF

clone_size: -
d_call: -
v_call: TRBV6-1
j_call: TRBJ1-1
cdr3_nt: TGTGCCAGCAGCCAACGTAGTGAAGCTTTCTTT
cdr3_aa: CASSQRSEAFF

clone_size: -
d_call: TRBD2
v_call: TRBV10-3
j_call: TRBJ2-3
cdr3_nt: TGTGCCATCAGTGAGTCGGCTAGCGGGGGGCCCGGCACAGATACGCAGTATTTT
cdr3_aa: CAISESASGGPGTDTQYF

clone_size: many
d_call: TRBD1
v_call: TRBV4-1
j_call: TRBJ1-2
cdr3_nt: TGCGCCAGCAGCCAAGAAGGGGACAGGGGGAACTATGGCTACACCTTC
cdr3_aa: CASSQEGDRGNYGYTF

clone_size: once
d_call: -
v_call: TRBV7-3
j_call: TRBJ2-7
cdr3_nt: TGTGCCAGCAGCTTAAACCCCCACGACGGGTACGAGCAGTACTTC
cdr3_aa: CASSLNPHDGYEQYF

clone_size: -
d_call: -
v_call: TRBV5-1
j_call: TRBJ2-3
cdr3_nt: TGCGCCAGCAGCCTCCTACCTAGTGCAGATACGCAGTATTTT
cdr3_aa: CASSLLPSADTQYF

clone_size: many
d_call: -
v_call: TRBV5-6
j_call: TRBJ1-3
cdr3_nt: TGTGCCAGCAGCTTGGTTGCAGGGGCAAGTGGAAACACCATATATTTT
cdr3_aa: CASSLVAGASGNTIYF

clone_size: -
d_call: TRBD1
v_call: TRBV5-1
j_call: TRBJ2-5
cdr3_nt: TGCGCCAGCAGCGGTGGACAGGGGGAGACCCAGTACTTC
cdr3_aa: CASSGGQGETQYF

clone_size: -
d_call: TRBD1
v_call: TRBV28
j_call: TRBJ2-4
cdr3_nt: TGTGCCAGCAGCCTCCAGGGGGCTCTCAAAAACATTCAGTACTTC
cdr3_aa: CASSLQGALKNIQYF

clone_size: -
d_call: -
v_call: TRBV6-6
j_call: TRBJ2-6
cdr3_nt: TGTGCCAGCAGTTACGGGGGGAACTCTGGGGCCAACGTCCTGACTTTC
cdr3_aa: CASSYGGNSGANVLTF

clone_size: -
d_call: TRBD1
v_call: TRBV10-3
j_call: TRBJ2-5
cdr3_nt: TGTGCCATCAGTCCTTCGGGACAGCAAGAGACCCAGTACTTC
cdr3_aa: CAISPSGQQETQYF

clone_size: once
d_call: -
v_call: TRBV30
j_call: TRBJ1-1
cdr3_nt: TGTGCCTGGAGTGGCGGGGGACGATCTTTCTTT
cdr3_aa: CAWSGGGRSFF

clone_size: -
d_call: TRBD2
v_call: TRBV5-6
j_call: TRBJ2-3
cdr3_nt: TGTGCCAGCAGCGGGACTAGCGGGTACAGCACAGATACGCAGTATTTT
cdr3_aa: CASSGTSGYSTDTQYF

clone_size: -
d_call: -
v_call: TRBV11-3
j_call: TRBJ2-3
cdr3_nt: TGTGCCAGCAGCCTGCTAGCAGACGCAGATACGCAGTATTTT
cdr3_aa: CASSLLADADTQYF

clone_size: -
d_call: TRBD1
v_call: TRBV19
j_call: TRBJ1-1
cdr3_nt: TGTGCCAGTAGGGAACAGGGGGGAATGAACACTGAAGCTTTCTTT
cdr3_aa: CASREQGGMNTEAFF

clone_size: -
d_call: TRBD2
v_call: TRBV5-1
j_call: TRBJ2-1
cdr3_nt: TGCGCCAGCAGCTTTTCGGTCGGGGGGAGTTCCTACAATGAGCAGTTCTTC
cdr3_aa: CASSFSVGGSSYNEQFF

clone_size: -
d_call: -
v_call: TRBV9
j_call: TRBJ1-3
cdr3_nt: TGTGCCAGCAGCGTAGCAGGGACTGGAAACACCATATATTTT
cdr3_aa: CASSVAGTGNTIYF

clone_size: -
d_call: TRBD2
v_call: TRBV28
j_call: TRBJ2-3
cdr3_nt: TGTGCCAGCAGTCTAGCGGGGGGGCCATCGGATACGCAGTATTTT
cdr3_aa: CASSLAGGPSDTQYF

clone_size: -
d_call: TRBD2
v_call: TRBV5-4
j_call: TRBJ2-5
cdr3_nt: TGTGCCAGCAGCGCCCTGACTAGCCCAGGGAGAGAGACCCAGTACTTC
cdr3_aa: CASSALTSPGRETQYF

clone_size: -
d_call: -
v_call: TRBV6-5
j_call: TRBJ2-1
cdr3_nt: TGTGCCAGCAGTGGCGGACAGAGACTTTACAATGAGCAGTTCTTC
cdr3_aa: CASSGGQRLYNEQFF

clone_size: -
d_call: TRBD1
v_call: TRBV9
j_call: TRBJ1-6
cdr3_nt: TGTGCCAGCAGCCCCAGCCGGGACAGAAATTCACCCCTCCACTTT
cdr3_aa: CASSPSRDRNSPLHF

clone_size: -
d_call: -
v_call: TRBV18
j_call: TRBJ1-4
cdr3_nt: TGTGCCAGCTCACCAGGACAGTCAACTAATGAAAAACTGTTTTTT
cdr3_aa: CASSPGQSTNEKLFF

clone_size: few
d_call: TRBD1
v_call: TRBV29-1
j_call: TRBJ1-2
cdr3_nt: TGCAGCGTTGACGGGGGGGGGTCTGACAGGGCCTATACTGGCTACACCTTC
cdr3_aa: CSVDGGGSDRAYTGYTF

clone_size: few
d_call: TRBD1
v_call: TRBV29-1
j_call: TRBJ2-5
cdr3_nt: TGCAGCGTCGGGGACAGGGCTACGACCCAGTACTTC
cdr3_aa: CSVGDRATTQYF

clone_size: -
d_call: TRBD1
v_call: TRBV2
j_call: TRBJ1-2
cdr3_nt: TGTGCCAGCAGAGGGGGACAGGGTTTTGGCTACACCTTC
cdr3_aa: CASRGGQGFGYTF

clone_size: -
d_call: -
v_call: TRBV25-1
j_call: TRBJ1-2
cdr3_nt: TGTGCCAGCAGTGCTACAGTGGAACTCTATGGCTACACCTTC
cdr3_aa: CASSATVELYGYTF

clone_size: -
d_call: -
v_call: TRBV5-4
j_call: TRBJ2-3
cdr3_nt: TGTGCCAGCAGCTCCGCCAGGGGTGAAGGGCAGTATTTT
cdr3_aa: CASSSARGEGQYF

clone_size: -
d_call: -
v_call: TRBV10-3
j_call: TRBJ2-5
cdr3_nt: TGTGCCATCAGTGGGAGTGGAGGATTCCAAGAGACCCAGTACTTC
cdr3_aa: CAISGSGGFQETQYF

clone_size: -
d_call: TRBD1
v_call: TRBV28
j_call: TRBJ2-1
cdr3_nt: TGTGCCAGCGAGACAGGGGCCGCAGCCCCCCACAATGAGCAGTTCTTC
cdr3_aa: CASETGAAAPHNEQFF

clone_size: few
d_call: -
v_call: TRBV5-4
j_call: TRBJ1-1
cdr3_nt: TGTGCCAGCAGCTTATTGGGGACTAACACTGAAGCTTTCTTT
cdr3_aa: CASSLLGTNTEAFF

clone_size: -
d_call: -
v_call: TRBV30
j_call: TRBJ1-1
cdr3_nt: TGTGCCTGGAAACAGGAAAACACTGAAGCTTTCTTT
cdr3_aa: CAWKQENTEAFF

clone_size: once
d_call: -
v_call: TRBV4-2
j_call: TRBJ1-2
cdr3_nt: TGTGCCAGCAGCCAAGATGGGGGCGGGGGGAGGAGCGATGGCTACACCTTC
cdr3_aa: CASSQDGGGGRSDGYTF

clone_size: -
d_call: -
v_call: TRBV27
j_call: TRBJ2-5
cdr3_nt: TGTGCCAGCCCGTCGTGGGATCAACTAGCTCGAGAAGAGACCCAGTACTTC
cdr3_aa: CASPSWDQLAREETQYF

clone_size: -
d_call: TRBD2
v_call: TRBV7-3
j_call: TRBJ2-1
cdr3_nt: TGTGCCAGCAGCTTAGAACCCCGGGGGGGAGAGCAGTTCTTC
cdr3_aa: CASSLEPRGGEQFF

clone_size: -
d_call: TRBD1
v_call: TRBV14
j_call: TRBJ1-5
cdr3_nt: TGTGCCAGCAGCCAAGATCGGAGGACAGGGGAGGTATCATGTAGCGGCAATCAGCCCCAGCATTTT
cdr3_aa: CASSQDRRTGEVSCSGNQPQHF

clone_size: -
d_call: -
v_call: TRBV28
j_call: TRBJ1-6
cdr3_nt: TGTGCCAGCCTACCGGGATCCTATAATTCACCCCTCCACTTT
cdr3_aa: CASLPGSYNSPLHF

clone_size: -
d_call: TRBD1
v_call: TRBV2
j_call: TRBJ1-1
cdr3_nt: TGTGCCAGCAGTTCCACAGGGGGCGAAACTGAAGCTTTCTTT
cdr3_aa: CASSSTGGETEAFF

clone_size: -
d_call: -
v_call: TRBV20-1
j_call: TRBJ1-2
cdr3_nt: TGCAGTGCTCAGGGGTCCTATGGCTACACCTTC
cdr3_aa: CSAQGSYGYTF